This T cell receptor (beta chain) is from a study of T-cell reconstitution after alpha-beta-depleted transplantation in children. Findings and caveats of the study: Several hundred expanded graft clones reportedly gave rise to the alpha-beta T cells present about two months after transplant. Once a year had passed after transplant, T-cell counts and diversity came mostly from newly produced T cells. From surviving recipient T cells and thymic progenitors came the high day-60 TCRbeta diversity observed in some patients.

Germline CDR1 and CDR2: DFQATT and SNEGSKA (reference sequence). The CDR3 is made up of 13 amino acids. Note on this clonotype: Its antigen is still unknown.

The TCRbeta library was prepared with unique molecular identifiers. One entry per CDR3 protein, called by TCRdb with MiXCR from the PCR reads. The table records about 980,000 distinct CDR3 sequences, roughly 31% of them present only once. The sequenced sample was PBMCs, mostly from graft donor cells, obtained 360 days after TCRalphabeta/CD19-depleted stem cell transplant. V and J are TRBV20-1 and TRBJ1-1, with 10 positions matching TRBD1. The sequence derives from a boy less than two years old who had a stem cell transplant for SCID, so the T cells may come from the graft donor. CDR3 sequence: CKPGQGVNTEAFF. CDR3 DNA sequence: TGCAAACCAGGACAGGGGGTTAACACTGAAGCTTTCTTT.